The 4 T cell receptor beta chains listed next were all sequenced from one sample in a study of glioma-infiltrating T cells. Amplification of TCR alpha and beta CDR3 regions from RNA used iRepertoire nested multiplex PCR. TCRdb itself ran the multiplex PCR reads through MiXCR, one entry per CDR3 protein. The data contain 400,000 or so distinct CDR3 sequences, 41% of them singletons. Specimen: glioma tissue, nonneoplastic brain tissue, or PBMCs (not recorded which). The receptors shown here come from a human donor with low-grade glioma or glioblastoma, undergoing nonglioma brain surgery, or in good health (not recorded which).

This clonotype showed up just once. Just one base apart from a much larger clone, this may be a read error. In DNA form, the CDR3 reads TGCAGTGCTAGAGGTCCAGGGCCAAGCCCAGCTCTCTTT. The encoded protein is CSARGPGPSPALF. The chain combines TRBV20-1 with TRBJ1-1; D perhaps matches TRBD1 (5 bases). The germline V gene encodes CDR1 DFQATT and CDR2 SNEGSKA (reference sequence). This CDR3 region has 13 residues.

There are many counts of this clonotype. The chain recombines TRBV4-3 with TRBJ2-7; 8 nucleotides agree with TRBD1. The V and J ends lost 1 base and 5 bases, in that order; junction bases with no gene match: 7. From germline, CDR1 is LGHNA and CDR2 YSLEER. There are 15 residues in the CDR3. CDR3 sequence reads: CASSQADRALNEQYF. The CDR3 coding sequence is TGCGCCAGCAGCCAAGCGGACAGGGCTCTGAACGAGCAGTACTTC.

A remark on this clonotype: A much bigger clone sits one base away, suggesting this may be a read error. The chain carries TRBV6-1 and TRBJ1-2, with 9 bases lining up with TRBD1. The CDR3 is 13 amino acids. Looked up from germline, CDR1 is MNHNS and CDR2 is SASEGT. The CDR3 DNA follows: TGTGCCAGCACCCAGGGACAGGGTAGTGGCTGCACCTTC. Residues: CASTQGQGSGCTF.

The rearrangement uses TRBV6-1 and TRBJ2-3; D could derive from TRBD1 or TRBD2 (5 bases each). The CDR3 sequence is 17 residues long. V was trimmed by 5 bases and J by 4 bases, leaving 22 bases between them. Germline V gives CDR1 MNHNS, CDR2 SASEGT. The CDR3 region is CASSHFISGMGADTQYF. The CDR3 nucleotides are TGTGCCAGCAGTCACTTCATTTCCGGGATGGGGGCAGATACGCAGTATTTT.